A single sample gave rise to the 20 T cell receptor beta chains below, sequenced in a study of blood T cell repertoires in COVID-19. Assay used: immunoSEQ multiplex PCR; TCRdb lists only in-frame clones, some missing. The table shows approximately 77,000 clones, with about 82% occurring only once. The material sequenced was peripheral blood. Every receptor here comes from a woman aged 55-70 years with acute or convalescent COVID-19.

The chain uses TRBV6-1 and TRBJ2-5, with 11 bases fitting TRBD2. The CDR3 totals 17 residues. V gave up 1 base and J gave up 2 bases; unmatched junction bases: 6. CDR1 and CDR2 (germline): MNHNS, SASEGT. The CDR3 region is CASSEERTSGRQETQYF. The CDR3 coding sequence is TGTGCCAGCAGTGAAGAAAGGACTAGCGGGCGACAAGAGACCCAGTACTTC.

V and J are TRBV5-1 and TRBJ1-5, with unresolved D. The germline CDR1 and CDR2 sequences are SGHRS and YFSETQ. V was clipped by 6 bases and J by 0 bases, with 25 bases between them. The CDR3 runs to 19 residues. The CDR3 region is CASTDRMPETIYSNQPQHF. In nucleotides, the CDR3 is TGCGCCAGCACCGATCGGATGCCCGAGACAATTTATAGCAATCAGCCCCAGCATTTT. Based on the CDR3 plus reference TRBV5-1 and TRBJ1-5, the full variable domain is KAGVTQTPRYLIKTRGQQVTLSCSPISGHRSVSWYQQTPGQGLQFLFEYFSETQRNKGNFPGRFSGRQFSNSRSEMNVSTLELGDSALYLCASTDRMPETIYSNQPQHFGDGTRLSIL.

This clone was observed a single time. The chain couples TRBV15 to TRBJ1-2, with D possibly matching TRBD1 (6 bases). The CDR3 runs to 16 residues. The V end was cut by 4 bases, the J end by 4 bases, with 19 bases between. Germline CDR1 reads LNHNV; CDR2 reads YYDKDF (reference sequence). CDR3: CATSTGQLPSPYGYTF. The CDR3 nucleotides read TGTGCCACCAGCACAGGACAGCTTCCGAGCCCCTATGGCTACACCTTC.

V and J are TRBV11-3 and TRBJ2-3; D might be TRBD2 (5 bases). The germline V gene has CDR1 SGHNT and CDR2 YENEEA. The ends were cut back, 6 bases at V and 0 bases at J, with 10 bases in the middle. CDR3 size: 14 residues. The CDR3 DNA reads as TGTGCCAGCAGTTCAAGGACTAGCACAGATACGCAGTATTTT. Amino acids: CASSSRTSTDTQYF.

The V gene is TRBV28, the J gene TRBJ2-4; D uncertain. Trimming cost V 7 bases and J 7 bases, with 8 bases left between them. Per the germline V gene, CDR1 is MDHEN and CDR2 is SYDVKM. This CDR3 region has 11 residues. CDR3 bases: TGTGCCAGCACCTCCGGTAACATTCAGTACTTC. Residues: CASTSGNIQYF.

The chain links TRBV9 to TRBJ1-1; TRBD1 agrees at 9 bases. CDR1 and CDR2 (germline): SGDLS, YYNGEE. Germline trimming cut 3 bases from V and 1 base from J; bases unmatched to any gene: 4. The CDR3 sequence is 15 residues long. The DNA of the CDR3 is TGTGCCAGCAGCGCTACGGGACAGGGGAACACTGAAGCTTTCTTT. It translates to CASSATGQGNTEAFF.

The chain joins TRBV19 to TRBJ2-1, with a tentative D call TRBD1 (6 bases). Germline V gene data show CDR1 as LNHDA and CDR2 as SQIVND (reference sequence). Trimming stripped 0 bases from V and 0 bases from J, with 6 bases between. This CDR3 is built from 15 residues. CDR3 DNA: TGTGCCAGTAGTATAGACAGGGGCTCCTACAATGAGCAGTTCTTC. This codes for CASSIDRGSYNEQFF.

This clone is a singleton in its sample. The V and J genes are TRBV5-1 and TRBJ2-3, with D perhaps matching TRBD1 (6 bases). Germline V lookup: CDR1 SGHRS, CDR2 YFSETQ. The CDR3 covers 15 residues. V was pared by 2 bases and J by 2 bases, with 12 bases between. In nucleotides, the CDR3 is TGCGCCAGCAGCTTACCTACAGGGCCCACAGATACGCAGTATTTT. Residues: CASSLPTGPTDTQYF.

This clone was observed many times. The V gene is TRBV5-4, the J gene TRBJ2-6; TRBD1 aligns across 7 bases. The CDR3 sequence is 18 residues long. Germline V lookup: CDR1 SGHNT, CDR2 YYREEE (reference sequence). V lost 4 bases and J lost 0; bases outside the gene matches: 10. The CDR3 coding sequence is TGTGCCAGCAGCGTTGAACCCGGGACAGTCTCTGGGGCCAACGTCCTGACTTTC. This translates into CASSVEPGTVSGANVLTF.

This chain connects TRBV3-1 (or the pseudogene TRBV3-2) to TRBJ1-4; TRBD1 aligns across 10 bases. The CDR3 sequence is 17 residues long. Losses at the gene ends were 4 bases for V and 8 bases for J; bases not matched to a gene: 13. Germline V CDR1 and CDR2: LGHDT, YNNKEL (reference sequence). The CDR3 is CASSRRDRGPMEEKLFF. The CDR3 region has the DNA TGTGCCAGCAGCCGCCGGGACAGGGGCCCCATGGAGGAAAAACTGTTTTTT.

This chain connects TRBV27 to TRBJ1-1; the D is unclear. Per germline, CDR1 MNHEY and CDR2 SMNVEV (reference sequence). This CDR3 is built from 14 residues. The V and J ends lost 6 bases and 5 bases respectively, with 16 bases between them. The CDR3 nucleotides are TGTGCCAGCAGCACGGATCCCCCGAGGACTGAAGCTTTCTTT. Its translation is CASSTDPPRTEAFF.

The chain is built from TRBV25-1 and TRBJ1-2; 7 nucleotides align to TRBD1. Germline loops: CDR1 MGHDK, CDR2 SYGVNS. There are 15 residues in the CDR3. Trimming took 8 bases from V and 5 from J; bases not matched to a gene: 14. As DNA, the CDR3 is TGTGCCAGCGGGCCCTGGGACAGCTCCTATTATGGCTACACCTTC. This sequence encodes CASGPWDSSYYGYTF.

The V and J genes are TRBV5-1 and TRBJ1-1, with TRBD1 identical over 9 bases. V shed 4 bases and J 9 bases; nucleotides not matched to a gene: 7. This CDR3 spans 13 amino acids. Germline CDR1 is SGHRS and CDR2 is YFSETQ. CDR3 amino acids: CASSLWTGEKAFF. CDR3 in DNA: TGCGCCAGCAGCCTCTGGACAGGGGAAAAAGCTTTCTTT.

V and J are TRBV27 and TRBJ2-3; TRBD2 matches at 8 bases. Germline CDR1 reads MNHEY; CDR2 reads SMNVEV (reference sequence). The CDR3 length is 16 residues. Trimming at V came to 6 bases and at J to 5 bases, leaving 13 bases not matched to a gene. The CDR3, as DNA: TGTGCCAGCAGCACCCCTTATGGGGCGGGGGGAGATACGCAGTATTTT. It is translated as CASSTPYGAGGDTQYF.

The chain employs TRBV29-1 and TRBJ2-3, with D possibly matching TRBD1 (5 bases). The CDR3 loop spans 12 amino acids. Trimming left V 6 bases short and J 3 bases short, with 10 bases between. CDR1 is SQVTM, CDR2 ANQGSEA, per germline. The CDR3 reads CSVPDSTDTQYF. The DNA for the CDR3 is TGCAGCGTCCCAGACAGTACAGATACGCAGTATTTT.

The chain links TRBV29-1 to TRBJ1-1; the match to TRBD1 covers 7 bases. The CDR3 sequence is 13 residues long. Germline V gives CDR1 SQVTM, CDR2 ANQGSEA. After removal of 6 bases from V and 5 bases from J, the junction contained 9 bases not matched to a gene. The CDR3, as DNA: TGCAGCGTCCAAGGGGGCGGGACGACTGAAGCTTTCTTT. This encodes CSVQGGGTTEAFF.

Regarding this clone: Germline is not matched at one junction end, which may reflect a read error. The chain is built from TRBV7-7 and TRBJ1-1; D gene ambiguous. The CDR3 runs 15 residues. Germline V gives CDR1 SSHAT, CDR2 FNYEAQ (reference sequence). The CDR3: CASSLRTAGNTEAFF. CDR3 DNA: TGTGCTAGCAGCTTAAGAACAGCAGGGAACACTGAAGCTTTCTTT.

The chain joins TRBV7-2 to TRBJ2-1; no definite D call. This CDR3 comprises 14 residues. Germline values: CDR1 SGHTA, CDR2 FQGNSA. V lost 2 bases and J 0 bases, leaving 5 bases between the germline ends. This chain's CDR3 is CASSLPSSYNEQFF. The DNA of the CDR3 is TGTGCCAGCAGCTTACCGAGCTCCTACAATGAGCAGTTCTTC.

This chain links TRBV5-1 with TRBJ1-1; no clear D gene. Germline CDR1 reads SGHRS; CDR2 reads YFSETQ. Trimming removed 0 bases at V and 5 bases at J, with 14 bases between. The CDR3 has 15 amino acids. For the CDR3, the DNA is TGCGCCAGCAGCTTGGAGGGCCCCAGGAGGACTGAAGCTTTCTTT. This codes for CASSLEGPRRTEAFF.

V gene TRBV4-1 combines with J gene TRBJ2-1, with D perhaps TRBD1 (7 bases). V shed 4 bases and J shed 7 bases, with 14 bases lying between them. CDR3 length equals 14 residues. Germline loops: CDR1 MGHRA, CDR2 YSYEKL. Here the CDR3 DNA reads TGCGCCAGCAGCCCTACGACAGGGAGGAATGAGCAGTTCTTC. Translating it yields CASSPTTGRNEQFF.